This TCR beta chain was documented in a study of chemoradiotherapy in HPV16-positive cancers. About the research overall: Candidate HPV-specific clones and shared TCR motifs came from two HPV16-positive patients. Overall study results and limits: Candidate HPV-specific clones and E7-related TCR motifs grew in tumor during treatment.

Repertoires were generated with immunoSEQ multiplex PCR, while TCRdb's copy carries only in-frame clones and drops some. The sample has about 19,000 clones, about four fifths seen once. Repertoires were sampled repeatedly during chemoradiotherapy. CDR3 length equals 13 residues. V lost 0 bases, J lost 5 bases, and 7 bases lay in between. CDR1 is ENHRY and CDR2 is SYGVKD in the germline V gene. Points on this clone: Its antigen is as yet unknown.

The input for sequencing was blood, taken from a patient who underwent chemoradiotherapy. The chain is built from TRBV10-3 and TRBJ1-1; D is uncertain. The sequence was collected from a human donor with HPV-associated anogenital cancer. CDR3 residues: CAISESEATEAFF. DNA for the CDR3: TGTGCCATCAGTGAGTCGGAGGCTACTGAAGCTTTCTTT.